These 32 T cell receptor beta chains came from one sample sequenced in a study of OX40 agonist ivuxolimab in advanced cancers. This table comes from immunoSEQ multiplex PCR, and its TCRdb copy is limited to in-frame clones, with some not included. This table holds about 73,000 clones, 80% to 95% found once. The sequencing here drew on CD4+ or CD8+ T cells sorted from blood, taken in a trial of the OX40 agonist ivuxolimab. These receptors were obtained from an adult with an advanced solid tumor such as melanoma, head and neck, liver or kidney cancer.

The CDR3 loop reads CASSRRLAGGGNEQFF. The CDR3 DNA reads as TGTGCCAGCAGTCGCAGACTAGCGGGTGGGGGCAATGAGCAGTTCTTC. The V call is TRBV27, the J call TRBJ2-1; 10 nucleotides match TRBD2. This CDR3 region has 16 residues. V shed 5 bases and J 6 bases; nucleotides not matched to a gene: 10. From germline, CDR1 is MNHEY and CDR2 SMNVEV (reference sequence).

The rearrangement joins TRBV19 to TRBJ1-1, with TRBD1 as a possible D gene (5 bases). From germline, CDR1 is LNHDA and CDR2 SQIVND (reference sequence). The CDR3 sequence is 15 residues long. V lost 4 bases, J lost 0 bases, and 12 bases lay in between. The CDR3 DNA is TGTGCCAGTAGTACGGGACCCTTGATGAACACTGAAGCTTTCTTT. Translated, it gives CASSTGPLMNTEAFF.

This clone has just a few counts. The chain is built from TRBV9 and TRBJ2-7; 9 nucleotides agree with TRBD1. V lost 2 bases to trimming and J lost 6 bases; unmatched junction nucleotides: 6. In germline, CDR1 is SGDLS, CDR2 YYNGEE. The CDR3 length is 14 residues. The CDR3 sequence is CASSVGQGFSEQYF. The CDR3, as DNA: TGTGCCAGCAGCGTGGGACAGGGATTCTCCGAGCAGTACTTC. Full variable domain (rest looked up from reference TRBV9 and TRBJ2-7): DSGVTQTPKHLITATGQRVTLRCSPRSGDLSVYWYQQSLDQGLQFLIQYYNGEERAKGNILERFSAQQFPDLHSELNLSSLELGDSALYFCASSVGQGFSEQYFGPGTRLTVT.

This clone has just one count. The genes are TRBV28 and TRBJ1-2; D unclear. V dropped 7 bases and J dropped 5 bases, with 20 bases sitting between them. Germline-derived CDR1 and CDR2 are MDHEN and SYDVKM. The CDR3 loop spans 15 amino acids. DNA of the CDR3: TGTGCCAGCACCGCAACCCCAGGACGGCAATATGGCTACACCTTC. Its translation is CASTATPGRQYGYTF.

As concerns this clone: The identical CDR3 is also encoded by other nucleotide sequences in the sample. The rearrangement joins TRBV12-5 to TRBJ2-5, with D unclear. The V end was cut by 5 bases, the J end by 2 bases, with 9 bases between. This CDR3 contains 13 residues. Germline V gene data show CDR1 as LGHNT and CDR2 as FRNRAP. In DNA, the CDR3 is TGTGCTAGTGGTGATCCCGTTCAAGAGACCCAGTACTTC. This gives the protein CASGDPVQETQYF.

V and J are TRBV18 and TRBJ2-1, with a possible D match to TRBD2 (5 bases). CDR1 KGHSH and CDR2 LQKENI come from the germline V gene. V lost 3 bases and J lost 7, with 13 bases in between. The CDR3 totals 14 residues. CDR3 residues: CASSPKNPGNEQFF. The CDR3 bases are TGTGCCAGCTCACCGAAGAACCCGGGGAATGAGCAGTTCTTC. Variable domain in full (rest from reference TRBV18 and TRBJ2-1): NAGVMQNPRHLVRRRGQEARLRCSPMKGHSHVYWYRQLPEEGLKFMVYLQKENIIDESGMPKERFSAEFPKEGPSILRIQQVVRGDSAAYFCASSPKNPGNEQFFGPGTRLTVL.

The CDR3 sequence: CASSIRGARTEAFF. CDR3 sequence (DNA): TGTGCCAGCAGTATAAGGGGGGCGAGGACTGAAGCTTTCTTT. The V and J genes are TRBV6-5 and TRBJ1-1, with TRBD1 as a possible D gene (6 bases). CDR1 and CDR2 (germline): MNHEY, SVGAGI. The CDR3 sequence is 14 residues long. Between the trimmed V and J ends, which lost 5 bases and 5 bases, there was a span of 15 bases.

A note on this clone: At one end, the junction sequence differs from germline, possibly due to a read error. V is TRBV7-2 and J is TRBJ2-5; 13 bases align to TRBD2. This CDR3 is built from 18 residues. Per the germline V gene, CDR1 is SGHTA and CDR2 is FQGNSA. CDR3 region: CASSLIGTSGTGQATQYF. CDR3 nucleotides: TGTGCCAGCAGCTTAATTGGGACTAGCGGGACTGGGCAAGCGACCCAGTACTTC.

This chain links TRBV15 with TRBJ1-6, with 8 positions matching TRBD1. The length of the CDR3 is 16 residues. Germline assignment: CDR1 LNHNV and CDR2 YYDKDF (reference sequence). Trimming took 0 bases from V and 7 from J; bases not matched to a gene: 5. The chain's CDR3 is CATSRDRGQENSPLHF. DNA of the CDR3: TGTGCCACCAGCAGAGACAGGGGGCAGGAGAATTCACCCCTCCACTTT.

The chain couples TRBV7-3 to TRBJ2-3; no firm D call. CDR1 is SGHTA, CDR2 FQGTGA, per germline. The V end was cut by 4 bases, the J end by 10 bases, with 15 bases between. This CDR3 spans 13 amino acids. This CDR3 reads CASSSRHQFAQYF. CDR3 nucleotide sequence: TGTGCCAGCAGCTCTAGACACCAATTTGCGCAGTATTTT. The complete variable domain, with remaining parts taken from reference TRBV7-3 and TRBJ2-3, reads GAGVSQTPSNKVTEKGKYVELRCDPISGHTALYWYRQSLGQGPEFLIYFQGTGAADDSGLPNDRFFAVRPEGSVSTLKIQRTERGDSAVYLCASSSRHQFAQYFGPGTRLTVL.

J is TRBJ2-1 and V is TRBV28, with a tentative D call TRBD2 (6 bases). The CDR3 has 14 amino acids. Trimming pared 4 bases from V and 4 bases from J, leaving 11 bases between. Germline CDR1 MDHEN, CDR2 SYDVKM. The CDR3 coding sequence is TGTGCCAGCAGTTCTAGGCGGGGATACAATGAGCAGTTCTTC. This gives the protein CASSSRRGYNEQFF. Complete variable domain (other parts from reference TRBV28 and TRBJ2-1): DVKVTQSSRYLVKRTGEKVFLECVQDMDHENMFWYRQDPGLGLRLIYFSYDVKMKEKGDIPEGYSVSREKKERFSLILESASTNQTSMYLCASSSRRGYNEQFFGPGTRLTVL.

V usage is TRBV15 and J usage is TRBJ2-5, with 7 bases aligning to TRBD2. There are 17 residues in the CDR3. Trimming removed 1 base from V and 1 base from J; junction bases left unmatched: 9. Germline V gene lookup returns CDR1 LNHNV and CDR2 YYDKDF (reference sequence). The CDR3 spells CATSRARVIAGQETQYF. The CDR3 nucleotides are TGTGCCACCAGCAGAGCGAGGGTAATAGCGGGCCAAGAGACCCAGTACTTC.

The gene calls are TRBV16 and TRBJ1-5, with 8 bases aligning to TRBD1. From germline, CDR1 is KGHSY and CDR2 FQNENV. Germline trimming cut 1 base from V and 6 bases from J; bases unmatched to any gene: 5. This CDR3 comprises 15 residues. The DNA for the CDR3 is TGTGCCAGCAGCCAATTTGGACAGGGAGGTCAGCCCCAGCATTTT. This translates into CASSQFGQGGQPQHF.

The J gene is TRBJ2-4, the V gene TRBV19; the D is unclear. Germline CDR1 is LNHDA and CDR2 is SQIVND (reference sequence). This CDR3 has 16 amino acids. The V end lost 7 bases, the J end lost 0 bases, and 16 bases lay between the germline ends. The CDR3, as DNA: TGTGCCAGTACTACGGCTATGGGTCTAGCCAAAAACATTCAGTACTTC. Amino acid sequence: CASTTAMGLAKNIQYF.

V usage is TRBV9 and J usage is TRBJ1-4, with no clear D. V lost 0 bases to trimming and J lost 0 bases, with 9 bases between them. CDR3 length: 16 amino acids. Germline V CDR1 and CDR2: SGDLS, YYNGEE. CDR3 coding DNA: TGTGCCAGCAGCGTAGGGGCGGCAGCAACTAATGAAAAACTGTTTTTT. Translating gives CASSVGAAATNEKLFF.

This chain links TRBV5-5 with TRBJ1-5; D not resolved. The germline V gene has CDR1 SGHKS and CDR2 YYEKEE (reference sequence). The CDR3 contains 14 residues. Trimming pared 3 bases from V and 7 bases from J, leaving 14 bases between. Here the CDR3 reads CASSSDTSGQPQHF. As DNA, the CDR3 is TGTGCCAGCAGCTCCGACACCTCGGGACAGCCCCAGCATTTT.

In its sample, this clone was seen once. The chain has TRBV7-9 and TRBJ2-7, with 7 bases identical to TRBD2. The V gene end was trimmed by 5 bases and the J gene end by 5 bases; junction bases not matched to a gene: 6. Germline CDR1 and CDR2: SEHNR and FQNEAQ (reference sequence). The length of the CDR3 is 13 residues. CDR3 sequence reads: CASSRDYFNEQYF. DNA for the CDR3: TGTGCCAGCAGCAGGGACTATTTTAACGAGCAGTACTTC.

CDR3 amino acids: CSVETLKNEQFF. The CDR3 DNA reads as TGCAGCGTTGAAACACTAAAGAATGAGCAGTTCTTC. The chain is built from TRBV29-1 and TRBJ2-1; D unresolved. Germline V gene lookup returns CDR1 SQVTM and CDR2 ANQGSEA. The CDR3 runs to 12 residues. Trimming took off 2 bases at V and 7 bases at J, with 9 bases between the two ends.

The chain joins TRBV15 to TRBJ2-1; D gene uncertain. V lost 5 bases and J 7 bases, leaving 12 bases between the germline ends. Germline-derived CDR1 and CDR2 are LNHNV and YYDKDF (reference sequence). The CDR3 covers 13 residues. CDR3 DNA sequence: TGTGCCACCAGCGGGCCCCTTATGAATGAGCAGTTCTTC. It translates to CATSGPLMNEQFF.

The V call is TRBV7-3, the J call TRBJ2-1, with TRBD1 matching 11 bases. The CDR3 extends over 15 amino acids. CDR1 is SGHTA, CDR2 FQGTGA, per germline. Trimming took 3 bases from V and 8 from J; bases not matched to a gene: 6. CDR3 nucleotide sequence: TGTGCCAGCAGCTTCGGACAGGGGGCTATAGATGAGCAGTTCTTC. Its translation: CASSFGQGAIDEQFF.

V is TRBV9 and J is TRBJ2-7, with 8 nucleotides matching TRBD2. This CDR3 has 14 residues. Germline CDR1 SGDLS, CDR2 YYNGEE. Trimming took 4 bases from V and 4 from J; bases not matched to a gene: 7. DNA for the CDR3: TGTGCCAGCAGCTCGGGAGGGAGATCGTACGAGCAGTACTTC. Protein product: CASSSGGRSYEQYF.

This chain joins TRBV6-5 and TRBJ1-4, with a weak D call TRBD1 (6 bases). Germline CDR1 MNHEY, CDR2 SVGAGI. This CDR3 is 13 amino acids long. The V and J ends lost 4 bases and 8 bases respectively, with 11 bases between them. The DNA for the CDR3 is TGTGCCAGCAGTTTCCGGACAGAGGAAAAACTGTTTTTT. Protein sequence: CASSFRTEEKLFF.

This clone has a single count. The rearrangement joins TRBV4-3 to TRBJ2-2, with 8 bases fitting TRBD2. V trimming: 4 bases; J trimming: 0 bases; junction bases outside the gene matches: 1. Germline-derived CDR1 and CDR2 are LGHNA and YSLEER. The CDR3 contains 15 residues. The CDR3 here is CASSRTSSNTGELFF. The CDR3, as DNA: TGCGCCAGCAGCCGGACTAGCTCGAACACCGGGGAGCTGTTTTTT.

The chain is built from TRBV5-1 and TRBJ2-5; tentatively, D is TRBD2 (6 bases). Per germline, CDR1 SGHRS and CDR2 YFSETQ. Trimming shortened V by 0 bases and J by 5 bases, and 14 bases separated the two germline ends. The CDR3 contains 15 residues. This chain's CDR3 is CASSLAAGRPETQYF. The CDR3 bases are TGCGCCAGCAGCTTGGCTGCAGGGAGGCCCGAGACCCAGTACTTC.

The chain employs TRBV28 and TRBJ1-2; TRBD1 matches at 10 bases. The germline CDR1 and CDR2 sequences are MDHEN and SYDVKM. With 10 bases clipped from V and 3 bases from J, the junction kept 11 bases outside the gene matches. The CDR3 extends over 15 amino acids. CDR3 coding DNA: TGTGCCACTCGCCCCGGGACAGGGGTTTACTATGGCTACACCTTC. This gives the protein CATRPGTGVYYGYTF.

This rearrangement joins TRBV28 to TRBJ1-5; D is unclear. CDR1 and CDR2 (germline): MDHEN, SYDVKM. V shed 5 bases and J shed 5 bases, with 7 bases lying between them. This CDR3 contains 12 residues. For the CDR3, the DNA is TGTGCCAGCAGTCAGGAGGATCAGCCCCAGCATTTT. Its protein is CASSQEDQPQHF.

The genes are TRBV6-1 and TRBJ2-7; D is undetermined. V was trimmed by 5 bases and J by 1 base, leaving 6 bases between them. Germline CDR1 and CDR2: MNHNS and SASEGT. The CDR3 consists of 12 residues. The CDR3 DNA follows: TGTGCCAGCAGTTATTCGTCCTACGAGCAGTACTTC. This sequence encodes CASSYSSYEQYF.

V gene TRBV5-1 combines with J gene TRBJ2-5; 7 nucleotides align to TRBD2. V lost 0 bases, J lost 5 bases, and 7 bases stayed unmatched. Germline V lookup: CDR1 SGHRS, CDR2 YFSETQ. The CDR3 sequence is 15 residues long. CDR3 bases: TGCGCCAGCAGCTTGGTCGGCGGGAGTAGGGAGACCCAGTACTTC. Residues: CASSLVGGSRETQYF.

This rearrangement joins TRBV19 to TRBJ2-3; tentative D call: TRBD2 (6 bases). The CDR3 is 16 residues long. V was shortened by 7 bases and J by 1 base, with 18 bases between the two germline ends. Germline lookup yields CDR1 LNHDA and CDR2 SQIVND (reference sequence). The chain's CDR3 is CASNIGRGPGTDTQYF. CDR3 nucleotide sequence: TGTGCCAGTAACATCGGGCGGGGCCCGGGCACAGATACGCAGTATTTT.

This clone is termed medium-sized. The chain carries TRBV7-2 and TRBJ2-7; no clear D. Between the trimmed V and J ends, which lost 1 base and 0 bases, there was a span of 1 base. This CDR3 contains 12 residues. Germline V CDR1 and CDR2: SGHTA, FQGNSA. The CDR3 DNA reads as TGTGCCAGCAGCTTAGTCTCCTACGAGCAGTACTTC. Protein sequence: CASSLVSYEQYF.

The gene calls are TRBV7-3 and TRBJ2-3, with 12 positions matching TRBD2. This CDR3 region has 14 residues. V lost 7 bases and J lost 3; bases outside the gene matches: 2. Germline CDR1 reads SGHTA; CDR2 reads FQGTGA. The CDR3 region has the DNA TGTGCCAGCATAGGGACTAGCGGGACAGATACGCAGTATTTT. It yields the protein CASIGTSGTDTQYF.

This clone was seen once. The chain uses TRBV5-1 and TRBJ1-1; D perhaps matches TRBD1 (5 bases). V gave up 4 bases and J gave up 1 base, with 8 bases separating them. The length of the CDR3 is 13 residues. Germline V gene data show CDR1 as SGHRS and CDR2 as YFSETQ. As DNA, the CDR3 is TGCGCCAGCAGCATGACAGCGAACACTGAAGCTTTCTTT. Its protein is CASSMTANTEAFF.